This T cell receptor (beta chain) stems from a study of human T cells and chemical hapten exposure. Germline lookup yields CDR1 LGHDT and CDR2 YNNKEL (reference sequence). The ends were cut back, 0 bases at V and 9 bases at J, with 21 bases in the middle. The CDR3 spans 16 residues. This clonotype was seen more than once but under ten times. TCRdb passed the RACE reads through MiXCR, listing each CDR3 protein once. The table has about 140,000 distinct CDR3 sequences, around 11% seen once; the top ten hold around 1.4%. Time point here: patch test 2, 6 weeks after DPC sensitization. Indicated treatment: therapeutic diphenylcyclopropenone sensitization with weekly scalp DPC.

This sample comprised whole blood, obtained in connection with sensitization to the hapten diphenylcyclopropenone (DPC). The receptor was isolated from a woman aged 45-65 years with alopecia areata. Some clones in this sample may be carry-over from other donors' samples. This rearrangement joins TRBV3-1 to TRBJ2-7, with D unresolved. In DNA form, the CDR3 reads TGTGCCAGCAGCCAAGAGCGCAGCCGGATGTTCGTTGGGCAGTACTTC. As protein: CASSQERSRMFVGQYF.